Listed below are T cell receptor beta chains from one sample, sequenced in a study of shared T cell receptors in the human thymus. The method was immunoSEQ multiplex PCR; TCRdb's version includes in-frame clones alone and lacks a portion of them. The profile shows hundreds of thousands of clones, 85% to 90% of them singletons. The same data also went into a second study, on human thymus T cells.

Sequenced sample: thymocytes. The receptors originated from a boy less than two years old with a congenital heart defect. CDR3s include the opening cysteine and the closing phenylalanine or tryptophan. A D gene is named only where the DNA matches it firmly. The size field is filled for only some rows; it gives once, few, many or a size class.

. | TRBJ2-7 | . | TRBV28 | CASSFGPMMREQYF
. | TRBJ2-7 | TRBD1 | TRBV11-1 | CASSSRQGANEQYF
. | TRBJ2-7 | . | TRBV5-1 | CASSPGDSSYEQYF
. | TRBJ2-3 | TRBD2 | TRBV11-3 | CASSSGLAGYTDTQYF
few | TRBJ2-7 | TRBD2 | TRBV10-2 | CASLASGYEQYF
. | TRBJ1-4 | TRBD1 | TRBV27 | CASSDRGRNNEKLFF
. | TRBJ1-5 | TRBD1 | TRBV19 | CASESIAGTGSRGQPQHF
. | TRBJ2-1 | TRBD2 | TRBV27 | CASSPLGERDHPWGEQFF
. | TRBJ2-1 | . | TRBV30 | CAWRWGRGGNEQFF
once | TRBJ2-5 | . | TRBV4-3 | CASSHTGGGGETQYF
. | TRBJ1-2 | . | TRBV2 | CARSDTHGYTF
. | TRBJ2-3 | . | TRBV5-6 | CASSSRLLSQYF